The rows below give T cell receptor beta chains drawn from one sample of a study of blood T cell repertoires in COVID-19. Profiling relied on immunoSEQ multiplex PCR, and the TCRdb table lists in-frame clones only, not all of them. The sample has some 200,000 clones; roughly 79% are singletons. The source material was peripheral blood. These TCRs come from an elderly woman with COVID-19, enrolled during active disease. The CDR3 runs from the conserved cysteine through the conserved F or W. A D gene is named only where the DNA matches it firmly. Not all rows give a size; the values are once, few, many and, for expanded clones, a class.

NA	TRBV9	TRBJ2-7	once	TGTGCCAGCAGCGTGACATTCCAACCCTACGAGCAGTACTTC	CASSVTFQPYEQYF
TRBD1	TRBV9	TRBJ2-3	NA	TGTGCCAGCAGCGTGGGACAGACCACAGATACGCAGTATTTT	CASSVGQTTDTQYF
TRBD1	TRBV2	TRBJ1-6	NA	TGTGCCAGCAGACCCGGGACAGGGGGTCGATCACCCCTCCACTTT	CASRPGTGGRSPLHF
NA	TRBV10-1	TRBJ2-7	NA	TGCGCCACCCTAGAAAAGCAGTTCTACGAGCAGTACTTC	CATLEKQFYEQYF
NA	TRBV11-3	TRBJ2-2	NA	TGTGCCAGCAGCTTAGAAAGGTTGCGGGGGAACACCGGGGAGCTGTTTTTT	CASSLERLRGNTGELFF
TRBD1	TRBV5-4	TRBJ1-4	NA	TGTGCCAGCAGCTTGGATGGAGGGGGCGGTGAAAAACTGTTTTTT	CASSLDGGGGEKLFF
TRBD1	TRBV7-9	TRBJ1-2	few	TGTGCCAGCAGCCCAACGACAGGGGATGGTGGCTACACCTTC	CASSPTTGDGGYTF
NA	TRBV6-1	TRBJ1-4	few	TGTGCCAGCAGTGAGGCGACAGTGCCACCAACTAATGAAAAACTGTTTTTT	CASSEATVPPTNEKLFF
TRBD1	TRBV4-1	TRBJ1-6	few	TGCGCCAGCAGCCGGGCGGACAGGGTAAATTCACCCCTCCACTTT	CASSRADRVNSPLHF
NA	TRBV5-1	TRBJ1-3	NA	TGCGCCAGCAGCCCGGGTTGGGACACCATATATTTT	CASSPGWDTIYF
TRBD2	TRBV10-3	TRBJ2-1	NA	TGTGCCATCAGTTTCGGGAGGACGACCGATGAGCAGTTCTTC	CAISFGRTTDEQFF
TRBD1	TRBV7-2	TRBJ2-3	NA	TGTGCCAGCAGCTCCCGGACAGGGCGGGATACGCAGTATTTT	CASSSRTGRDTQYF
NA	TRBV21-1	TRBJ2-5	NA	TGTGCCAGCATGGCCGTCAGGGGGTGGGAAGAGACCCAGTACTTC	CASMAVRGWEETQYF
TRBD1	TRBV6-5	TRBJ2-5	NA	TGTGCCAGCAGGACAGGGAGAGAGACCCAGTACTTC	CASRTGRETQYF
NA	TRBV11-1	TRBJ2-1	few	TGTGCCAGCAGCTTAGAAGGTCAGGGCGATGAGCAGTTCTTC	CASSLEGQGDEQFF
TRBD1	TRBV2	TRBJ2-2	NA	TGTGCCAGCAGGGGACCGGGACAGGGTTACAGCGGGGAGCTGTTTTTT	CASRGPGQGYSGELFF
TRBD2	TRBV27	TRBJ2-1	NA	TGTGCCAGCAGTCGACTAGCGGGAGGGAATGAGCAGTTCTTC	CASSRLAGGNEQFF
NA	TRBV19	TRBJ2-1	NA	TGTGCCAGTAGTCCGCGATTGAGCTCCTACAATGAGCAGTTCTTC	CASSPRLSSYNEQFF
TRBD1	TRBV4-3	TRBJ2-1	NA	TGCGCCAGCAGCCCCCTCGGGACAGGGGGCGAGAATGAGCAGTTCTTC	CASSPLGTGGENEQFF
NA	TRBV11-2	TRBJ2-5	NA	TGTGCCAGCAGCTTAGGTCTACAAGAGACCCAGTACTTC	CASSLGLQETQYF
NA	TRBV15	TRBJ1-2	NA	TGTGCCACCAGCAGAGGGGCCGAGTACAGGATCTCACCCTATGGCTACACCTTC	CATSRGAEYRISPYGYTF
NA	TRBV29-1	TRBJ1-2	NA	TGCAGCGGGACAGATAACTATGGCTACACCTTC	CSGTDNYGYTF
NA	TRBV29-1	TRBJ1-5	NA	TGCAGCGTTGTAATGGGACACGGCAATCAGCCCCAGCATTTT	CSVVMGHGNQPQHF
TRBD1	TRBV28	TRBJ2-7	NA	TGTGCCAGCAGGGAAGGACAGGCCTACGAGCAGTACTTC	CASREGQAYEQYF
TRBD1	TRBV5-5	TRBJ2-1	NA	TGTGCCAGCAGCTTGGTGGTCGGGACAGAGACCTACAATGAGCAGTTCTTC	CASSLVVGTETYNEQFF
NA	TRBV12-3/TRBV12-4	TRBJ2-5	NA	TGTGCCAGCAGTTTCGGGTGGGAGACCCAGTACTTC	CASSFGWETQYF
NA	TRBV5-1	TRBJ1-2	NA	TGCGCCAGCAGCTTGGACCGGACCGGGAGCTCGGGGTTCTATGGCTACACCTTC	CASSLDRTGSSGFYGYTF
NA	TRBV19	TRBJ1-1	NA	TGTGCCAGTAGTATCCCTCCGGGGGGGGCGGACACTGAAGCTTTCTTT	CASSIPPGGADTEAFF
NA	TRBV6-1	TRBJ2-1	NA	TGTGCCAGCAGTGAAGAGGCAGGCTCCTACAATGAGCAGTTCTTC	CASSEEAGSYNEQFF
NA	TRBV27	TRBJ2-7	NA	TGTGCCAGCAGTTTCGAGGGTGCCTACGAGCAGTACTTC	CASSFEGAYEQYF
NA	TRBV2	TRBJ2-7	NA	TGTGCCAGCAGCGGCCCTGGGCATGCGAAGGAGCAGTACTTC	CASSGPGHAKEQYF
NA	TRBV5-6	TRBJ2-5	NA	TGTGCCAGCAGCCTACAAGAGACCCAGTACTTC	CASSLQETQYF
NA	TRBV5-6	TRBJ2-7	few	TGTGCCAGCAGCGACGCCGGGACATCCTACGAGCAGTACTTC	CASSDAGTSYEQYF
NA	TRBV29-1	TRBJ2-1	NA	TGCAGCGTTGAGGCCCCCTCTAGGGGGTGGTCCTACAATGAGCAGTTCTTC	CSVEAPSRGWSYNEQFF
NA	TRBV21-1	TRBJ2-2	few	TGTGCCAGCAGCCCCCGGGACAGGGATAGAGGTCCCGGGGAGCTGTTTTTT	CASSPRDRDRGPGELFF